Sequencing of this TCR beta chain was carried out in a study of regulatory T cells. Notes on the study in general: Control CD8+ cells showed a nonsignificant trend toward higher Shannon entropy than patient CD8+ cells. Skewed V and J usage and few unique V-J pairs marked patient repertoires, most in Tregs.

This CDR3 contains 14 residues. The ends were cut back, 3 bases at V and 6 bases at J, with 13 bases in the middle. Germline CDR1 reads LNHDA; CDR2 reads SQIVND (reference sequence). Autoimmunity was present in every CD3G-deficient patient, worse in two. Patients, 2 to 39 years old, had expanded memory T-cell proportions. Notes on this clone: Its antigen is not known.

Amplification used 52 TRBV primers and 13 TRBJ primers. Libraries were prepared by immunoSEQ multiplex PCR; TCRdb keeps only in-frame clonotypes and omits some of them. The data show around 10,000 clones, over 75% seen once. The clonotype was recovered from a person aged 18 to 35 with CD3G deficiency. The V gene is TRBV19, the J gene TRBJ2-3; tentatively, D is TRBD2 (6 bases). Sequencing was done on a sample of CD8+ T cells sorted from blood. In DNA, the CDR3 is TGTGCCAGTAGTATGCGGGGAACATTGGATACGCAGTATTTT. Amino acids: CASSMRGTLDTQYF.